This TCR beta chain was captured by sequencing in a study of PD-L1 blockade in urothelial cancer. Time point meaning: pretreatment peripheral blood. Profiled with immunoSEQ multiplex PCR; TCRdb holds only in-frame clones, not every one. The table lists about 81,000 clones, around 92% of them singletons. V gave up 4 bases and J gave up 5 bases; unmatched junction bases: 4. Germline-derived CDR1 and CDR2 are SEHNR and FQNEAQ (reference sequence). CDR3 length equals 14 residues. The rearrangement links TRBV7-9 to TRBJ2-2; TRBD2 agrees at 7 bases. The material sequenced was PBMCs, taken around atezolizumab (anti-PD-L1) treatment. This clonotype originated in a woman of 80 years or more with urothelial cancer. The CDR3 nucleotides are TGTGCCAGCAGCTCCGGGACTACTACCGGGGAGCTGTTTTTT. Protein product: CASSSGTTTGELFF.